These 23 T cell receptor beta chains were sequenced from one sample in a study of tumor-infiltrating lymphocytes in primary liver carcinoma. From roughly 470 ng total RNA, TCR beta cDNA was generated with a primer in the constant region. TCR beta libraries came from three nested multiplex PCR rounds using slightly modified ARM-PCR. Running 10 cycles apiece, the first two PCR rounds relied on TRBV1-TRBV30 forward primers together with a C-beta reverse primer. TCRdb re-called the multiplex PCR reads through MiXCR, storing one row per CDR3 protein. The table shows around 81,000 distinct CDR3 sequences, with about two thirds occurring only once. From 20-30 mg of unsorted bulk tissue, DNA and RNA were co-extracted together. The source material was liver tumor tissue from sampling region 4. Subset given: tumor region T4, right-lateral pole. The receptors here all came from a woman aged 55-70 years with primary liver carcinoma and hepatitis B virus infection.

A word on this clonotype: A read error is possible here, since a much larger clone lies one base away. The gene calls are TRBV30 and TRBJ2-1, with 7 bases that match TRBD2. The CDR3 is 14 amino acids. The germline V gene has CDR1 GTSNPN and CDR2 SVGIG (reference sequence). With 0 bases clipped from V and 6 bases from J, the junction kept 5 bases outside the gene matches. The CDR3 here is CAWSVGTTVNEQFF. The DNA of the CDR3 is TGTGCCTGGAGTGTAGGGACTACCGTCAATGAGCAGTTCTTC.

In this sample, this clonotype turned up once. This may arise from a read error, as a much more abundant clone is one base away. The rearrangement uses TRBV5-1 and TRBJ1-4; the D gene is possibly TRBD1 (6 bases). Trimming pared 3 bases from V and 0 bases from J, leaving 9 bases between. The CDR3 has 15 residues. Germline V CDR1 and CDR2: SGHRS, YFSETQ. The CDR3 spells CASSSGHATNEKLFF. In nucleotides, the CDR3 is TGCGCCAGCAGCTCGGGACACGCAACTAATGAAAAACTGTTTTTT. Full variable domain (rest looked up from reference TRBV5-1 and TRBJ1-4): KAGVTQTPRYLIKTRGQQVTLSCSPISGHRSVSWYQQTPGQGLQFLFEYFSETQRNKGNFPGRFSGRQFSNSRSEMNVSTLELGDSALYLCASSSGHATNEKLFFGSGTQLSVL.

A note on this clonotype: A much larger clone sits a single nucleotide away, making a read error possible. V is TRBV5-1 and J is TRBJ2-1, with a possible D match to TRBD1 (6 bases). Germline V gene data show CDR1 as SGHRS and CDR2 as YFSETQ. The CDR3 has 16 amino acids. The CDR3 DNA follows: TGCGCCAGCAGCTTGAGGTCGGACAGTACCTACGATGAGCAGTTCTTC. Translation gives CASSLRSDSTYDEQFF.

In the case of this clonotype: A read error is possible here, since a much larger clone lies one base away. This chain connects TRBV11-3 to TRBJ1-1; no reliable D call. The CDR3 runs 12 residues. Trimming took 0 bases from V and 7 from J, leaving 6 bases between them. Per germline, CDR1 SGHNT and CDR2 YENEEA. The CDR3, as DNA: TGTGCCAGCAGCTTAGATCACATTGAAGCTTTCTTT. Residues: CASSLDHIEAFF.

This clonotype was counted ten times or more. The CDR3 loop is CASSELAGEDNEQFF. The CDR3 bases are TGTGCCAGCAGTGAGCTAGCGGGAGAAGACAATGAGCAGTTCTTC. The chain combines TRBV6-1 with TRBJ2-1; TRBD2 matches at 10 bases. Germline lookup yields CDR1 MNHNS and CDR2 SASEGT. The CDR3 is 15 amino acids. Losses at the gene ends were 3 bases for V and 5 bases for J; bases not matched to a gene: 4.

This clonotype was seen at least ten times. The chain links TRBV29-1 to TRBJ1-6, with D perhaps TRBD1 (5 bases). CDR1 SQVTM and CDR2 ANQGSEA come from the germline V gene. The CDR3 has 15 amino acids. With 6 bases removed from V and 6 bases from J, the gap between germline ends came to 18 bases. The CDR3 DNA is TGCAGCGTACGTACGGGGACGTCGACTAATTCACCCCTCCACTTT. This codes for CSVRTGTSTNSPLHF.

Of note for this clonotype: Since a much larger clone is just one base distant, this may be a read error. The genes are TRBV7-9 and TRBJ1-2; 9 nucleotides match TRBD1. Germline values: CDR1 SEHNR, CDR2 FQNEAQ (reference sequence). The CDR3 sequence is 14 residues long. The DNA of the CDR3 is TGTGCCAGCAGCTTGGCCCAGGGACAGGGCGGCTACGCCTTC. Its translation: CASSLAQGQGGYAF. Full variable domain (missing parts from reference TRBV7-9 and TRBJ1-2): DTGVSQNPRHKITKRGQNVTFRCDPISEHNRLYWYRQTLGQGPEFLTYFQNEAQLEKSRLLSDRFSAERPKGSFSTLEIQRTEQGDSAMYLCASSLAQGQGGYAFGSGTRLTVV.

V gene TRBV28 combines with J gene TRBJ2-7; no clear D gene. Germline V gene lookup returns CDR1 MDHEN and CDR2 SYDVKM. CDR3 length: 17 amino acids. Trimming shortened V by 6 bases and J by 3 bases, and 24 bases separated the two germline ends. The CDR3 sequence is CASSSRSGFMGRYEQYF. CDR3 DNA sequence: TGTGCCAGCAGCTCAAGATCGGGTTTCATGGGTCGCTACGAGCAGTACTTC.

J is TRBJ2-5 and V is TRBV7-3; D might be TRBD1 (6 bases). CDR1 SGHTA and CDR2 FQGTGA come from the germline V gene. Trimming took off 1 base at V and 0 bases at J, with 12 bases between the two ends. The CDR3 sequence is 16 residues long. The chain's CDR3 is CASSLRRDIYQETQYF. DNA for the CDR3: TGTGCCAGCAGCTTAAGACGGGACATATACCAAGAGACCCAGTACTTC.

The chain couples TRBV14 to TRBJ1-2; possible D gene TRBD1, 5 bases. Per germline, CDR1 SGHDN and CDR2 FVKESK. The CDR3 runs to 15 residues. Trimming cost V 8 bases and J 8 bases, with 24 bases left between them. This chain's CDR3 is CASRPRGSANYGYTF. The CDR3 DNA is TGTGCCAGCCGGCCAAGGGGTAGCGCTAATTACGGCTACACCTTC.

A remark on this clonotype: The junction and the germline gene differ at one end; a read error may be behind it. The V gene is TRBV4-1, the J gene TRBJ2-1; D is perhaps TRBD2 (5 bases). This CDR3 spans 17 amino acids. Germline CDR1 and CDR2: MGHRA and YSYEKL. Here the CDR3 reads CTSSETNGDGSYNEQFF. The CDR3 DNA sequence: TGCACCAGCAGCGAGACTAACGGGGATGGGTCGTACAATGAGCAGTTCTTC.

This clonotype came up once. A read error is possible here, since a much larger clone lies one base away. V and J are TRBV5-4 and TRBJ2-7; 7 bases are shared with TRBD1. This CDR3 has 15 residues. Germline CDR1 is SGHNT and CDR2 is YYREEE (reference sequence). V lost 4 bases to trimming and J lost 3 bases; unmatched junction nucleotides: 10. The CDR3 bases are TGTGCCAGCAGCATCGGGACAGAAGGCGACTACGAGCAGTACTTC. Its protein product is CASSIGTEGDYEQYF.

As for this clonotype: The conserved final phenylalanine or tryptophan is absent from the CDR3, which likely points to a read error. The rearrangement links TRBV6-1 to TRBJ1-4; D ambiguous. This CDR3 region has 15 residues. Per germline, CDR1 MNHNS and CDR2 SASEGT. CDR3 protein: CASSEDRLGNDKLFL. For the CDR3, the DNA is TGTGCCAGCAGTGAAGATAGGCTTGGTAATGATAAACTGTTTCTT.

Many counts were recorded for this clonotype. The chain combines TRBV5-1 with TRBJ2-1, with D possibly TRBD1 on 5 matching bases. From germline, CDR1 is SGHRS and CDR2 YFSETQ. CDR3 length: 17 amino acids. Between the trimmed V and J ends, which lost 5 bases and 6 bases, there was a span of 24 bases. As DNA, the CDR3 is TGCGCCAGCAGTATCATCCCGCTTGGACAAGCTAGCAATGAGCAGTTCTTC. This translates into CASSIIPLGQASNEQFF.

Written as DNA, the CDR3 is TGTGCCAGCAGTTCTTTGGCGACAGGGGATCAGCCCCAGCATTTT. Translation: CASSSLATGDQPQHF. The genes are TRBV5-5 and TRBJ1-5; 8 bases are shared with TRBD1. Germline CDR1 SGHKS, CDR2 YYEKEE (reference sequence). The CDR3 has 15 amino acids. J gave up 5 bases and V 5 bases, and 9 bases lay outside the gene matches.

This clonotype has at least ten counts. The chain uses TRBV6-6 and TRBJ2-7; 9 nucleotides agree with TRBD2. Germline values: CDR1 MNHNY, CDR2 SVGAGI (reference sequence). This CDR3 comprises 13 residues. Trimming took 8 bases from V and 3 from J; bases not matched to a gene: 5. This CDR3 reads CASSLTSGYEQYF. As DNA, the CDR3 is TGTGCCAGCTCCTTGACTAGCGGCTACGAGCAGTACTTC.

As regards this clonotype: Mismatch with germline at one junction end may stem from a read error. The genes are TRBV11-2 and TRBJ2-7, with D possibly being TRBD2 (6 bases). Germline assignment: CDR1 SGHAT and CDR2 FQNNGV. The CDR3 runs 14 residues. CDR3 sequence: CPSIHQRAGGERYF. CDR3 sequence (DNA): TGTCCCAGCATCCACCAGAGAGCGGGTGGCGAGCGGTACTTC. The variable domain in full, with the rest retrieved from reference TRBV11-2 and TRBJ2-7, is EAGVAQSPRYKIIEKRQSVAFWCNPISGHATLYWYQQILGQGPKLLIQFQNNGVVDDSQLPKDRFSAERLKGVDSTLKIQPAKLEDSAVYLCPSIHQRAGGERYFGPGTRLTVT.

CDR3 sequence: CASSQDCASRTGAMRYGYTF. The CDR3 DNA reads as TGCGCCAGCAGCCAAGATTGTGCTTCCCGGACAGGAGCCATGAGGTATGGCTACACCTTC. The J gene is TRBJ1-2, the V gene TRBV4-1; 7 bases are shared with TRBD1. From germline, CDR1 is MGHRA and CDR2 YSYEKL. With V trimmed by 0 bases and J by 5 bases, 21 bases remained unmatched. This CDR3 spans 20 amino acids.

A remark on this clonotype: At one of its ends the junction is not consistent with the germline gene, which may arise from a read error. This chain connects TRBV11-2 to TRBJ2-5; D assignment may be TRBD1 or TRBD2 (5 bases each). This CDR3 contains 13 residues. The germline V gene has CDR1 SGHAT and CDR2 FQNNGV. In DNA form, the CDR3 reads TGTGCCAGCAGCTTAGATATCAGGGACCGCGAAAGCTTC. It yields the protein CASSLDIRDRESF.

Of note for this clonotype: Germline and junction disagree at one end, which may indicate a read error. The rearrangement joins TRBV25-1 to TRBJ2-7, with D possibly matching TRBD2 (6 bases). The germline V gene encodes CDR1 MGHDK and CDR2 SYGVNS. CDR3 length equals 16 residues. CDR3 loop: CGSSRVGRGLSYEQYF. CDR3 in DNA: TGTGGCAGCAGTAGGGTAGGCCGGGGGTTATCCTACGAGCAGTACTTC.

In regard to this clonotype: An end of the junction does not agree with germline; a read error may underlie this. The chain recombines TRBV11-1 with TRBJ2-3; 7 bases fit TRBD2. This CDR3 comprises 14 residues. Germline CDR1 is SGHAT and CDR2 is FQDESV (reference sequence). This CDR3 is CTSSSRQRAGESHF. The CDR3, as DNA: TGTACCAGCAGCTCAAGGCAACGTGCGGGAGAGTCTCACTTC.

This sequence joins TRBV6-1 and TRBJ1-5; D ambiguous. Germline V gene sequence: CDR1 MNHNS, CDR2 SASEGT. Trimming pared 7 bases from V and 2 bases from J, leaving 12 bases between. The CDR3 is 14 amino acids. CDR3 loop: CASNERRGNQPQHF. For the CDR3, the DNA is TGTGCCAGCAATGAGAGAAGGGGCAATCAGCCCCAGCATTTT.

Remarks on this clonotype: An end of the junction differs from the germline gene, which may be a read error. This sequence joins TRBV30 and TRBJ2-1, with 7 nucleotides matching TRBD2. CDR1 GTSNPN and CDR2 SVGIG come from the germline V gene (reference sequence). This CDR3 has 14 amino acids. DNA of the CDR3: TGTGCCTGGGAAGCGGGGACCTCCTACGATGAGCAGTTCTTC. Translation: CAWEAGTSYDEQFF.